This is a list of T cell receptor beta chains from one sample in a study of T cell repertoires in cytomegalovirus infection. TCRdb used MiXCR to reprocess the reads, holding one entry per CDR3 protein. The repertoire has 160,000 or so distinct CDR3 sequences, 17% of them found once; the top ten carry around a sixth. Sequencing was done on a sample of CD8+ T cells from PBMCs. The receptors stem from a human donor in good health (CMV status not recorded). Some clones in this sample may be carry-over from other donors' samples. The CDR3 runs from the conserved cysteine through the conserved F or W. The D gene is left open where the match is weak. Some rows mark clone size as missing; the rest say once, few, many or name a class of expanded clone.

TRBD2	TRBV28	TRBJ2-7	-	CASSPSGGNERYF	TGTGCCAGCAGCCCGTCGGGAGGGAACGAGCGGTACTTC
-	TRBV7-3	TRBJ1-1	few	CASSSDANTEAFF	TGTGCCAGCAGCTCGGACGCCAACACTGAAGCTTTCTTT
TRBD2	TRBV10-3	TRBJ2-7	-	CAISDSGSSTYEQYF	TGTGCCATCAGTGATAGCGGGAGTTCCACCTACGAGCAGTACTTC
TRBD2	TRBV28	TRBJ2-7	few	CASSLVRESSYEQYF	TGTGCCAGCAGTTTGGTGCGGGAGTCATCCTACGAGCAGTACTTC
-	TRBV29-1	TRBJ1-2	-	CSVEPQDFNYGYTF	TGCAGCGTTGAACCACAGGATTTTAACTATGGCTACACCTTC
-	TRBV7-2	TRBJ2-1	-	CASSFPWGAQGEQFF	TGTGCCAGCAGCTTCCCGTGGGGAGCTCAAGGTGAGCAGTTCTTC
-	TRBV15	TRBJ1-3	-	CATSSGSSGNTIYF	TGTGCCACCAGCAGTGGCAGCTCTGGAAACACCATATATTTT
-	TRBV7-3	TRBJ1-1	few	CASSLTVGTEAFF	TGTGCCAGCAGCTTAACGGTTGGGACTGAAGCTTTCTTT
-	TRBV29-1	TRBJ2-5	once	CSVEIPGRLQETQYF	TGCAGCGTTGAAATCCCGGGTCGCTTACAAGAGACCCAGTACTTC
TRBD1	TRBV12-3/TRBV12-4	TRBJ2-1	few	CASSLPGTATYNEQFF	TGTGCCAGCAGCCTACCCGGGACAGCGACATACAATGAGCAGTTCTTC
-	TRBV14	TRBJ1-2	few	CASSQEYVALDGYTF	TGTGCCAGCAGCCAAGAGTACGTCGCGCTAGATGGCTACACCTTC
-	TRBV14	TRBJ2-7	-	CASSQDQGQPFHEQYF	TGTGCCAGCAGCCAAGATCAAGGACAACCCTTCCACGAGCAGTACTTC
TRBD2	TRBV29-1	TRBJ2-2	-	CCASLAGVNTGELFF	TGCTGCGCCTCCCTAGCGGGGGTTAACACCGGGGAGCTGTTTTTT
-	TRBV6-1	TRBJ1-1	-	CASSGDMRAFF	TGTGCCAGCAGTGGGGACATGAGAGCTTTCTTT
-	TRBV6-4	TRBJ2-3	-	CASSDSIRPDTQYF	TGTGCCAGCAGTGACTCGATCAGGCCAGATACGCAGTATTTT